The table lists the clone carrying this TCR beta chain with many counts. As yet, its antigen is unknown. This sample was taken from a study of post-analysis software for immune sequencing data. Study context: The study covered relapsing-remitting, secondary progressive and progressive-relapsing courses of multiple sclerosis.

TCR beta libraries were prepared from cDNA with unique molecular identifiers. T cells numbering about 0.85 to 11 million yielded 450,000 to 500,000 cDNA molecules. Each CDR3 protein is one row after TCRdb ran MiXCR on the PCR reads. The top ten hold under 6% of the sample, which has roughly 870,000 distinct CDR3 sequences, roughly half seen once. Study-level findings and limits: Pronounced co-clustering by F measure was evident among identically batched samples. Compared against controls, patients with multiple sclerosis displayed significantly lower normalized Chao1 diversity.

The source material was blood. The sequence came from a girl under 18 with multiple sclerosis.

The CDR3 DNA follows: TGCGCCAGCAGCTTGAATACCTACGAGCAGTACTTC. This sequence encodes CASSLNTYEQYF. The V and J genes are TRBV5-1 and TRBJ2-7; D is uncertain. The germline CDR1 and CDR2 sequences are SGHRS and YFSETQ. The CDR3 is made up of 12 amino acids. Deletions cut 1 base from V and 2 bases from J, with 4 bases between.